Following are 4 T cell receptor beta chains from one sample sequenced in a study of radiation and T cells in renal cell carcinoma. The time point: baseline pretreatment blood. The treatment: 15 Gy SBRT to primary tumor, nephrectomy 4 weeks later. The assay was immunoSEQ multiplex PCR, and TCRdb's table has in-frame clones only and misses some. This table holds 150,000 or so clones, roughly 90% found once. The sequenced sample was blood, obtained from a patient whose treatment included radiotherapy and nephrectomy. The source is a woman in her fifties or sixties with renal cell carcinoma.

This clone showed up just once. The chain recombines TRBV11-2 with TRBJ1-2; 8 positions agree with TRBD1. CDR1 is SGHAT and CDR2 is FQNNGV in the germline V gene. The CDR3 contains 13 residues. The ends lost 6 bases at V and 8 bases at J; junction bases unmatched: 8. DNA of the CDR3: TGTGCCAGCAGGGACAGGGACGTAGGGGGCTACACCTTC. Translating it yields CASRDRDVGGYTF.

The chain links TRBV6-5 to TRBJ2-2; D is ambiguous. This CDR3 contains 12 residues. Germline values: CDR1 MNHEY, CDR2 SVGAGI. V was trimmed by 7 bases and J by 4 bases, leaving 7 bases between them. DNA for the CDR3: TGTGCCAGCAAGCGCGGCACCGGGGAGCTGTTTTTT. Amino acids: CASKRGTGELFF.

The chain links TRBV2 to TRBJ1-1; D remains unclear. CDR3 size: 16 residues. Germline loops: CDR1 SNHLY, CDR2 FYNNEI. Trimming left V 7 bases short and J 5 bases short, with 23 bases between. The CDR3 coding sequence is TGTGCCAGCACCTCCATTACGGACCCAGGTGGTACTGAAGCTTTCTTT. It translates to CASTSITDPGGTEAFF.

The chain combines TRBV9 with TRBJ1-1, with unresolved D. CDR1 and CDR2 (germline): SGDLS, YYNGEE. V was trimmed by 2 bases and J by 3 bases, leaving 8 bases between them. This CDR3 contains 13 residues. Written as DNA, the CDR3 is TGTGCCAGCAGCGTCGCAGGCCACACTGAAGCTTTCTTT. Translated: CASSVAGHTEAFF.